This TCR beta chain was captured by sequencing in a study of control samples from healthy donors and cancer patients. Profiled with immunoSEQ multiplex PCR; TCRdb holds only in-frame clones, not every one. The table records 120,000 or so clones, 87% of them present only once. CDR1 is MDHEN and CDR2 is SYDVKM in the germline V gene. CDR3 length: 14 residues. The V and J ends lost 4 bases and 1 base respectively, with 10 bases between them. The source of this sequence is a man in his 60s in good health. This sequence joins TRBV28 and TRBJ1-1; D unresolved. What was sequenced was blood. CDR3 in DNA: TGTGCCAGCAGTTGGTCCCAAGCGAACACTGAAGCTTTCTTT. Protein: CASSWSQANTEAFF.